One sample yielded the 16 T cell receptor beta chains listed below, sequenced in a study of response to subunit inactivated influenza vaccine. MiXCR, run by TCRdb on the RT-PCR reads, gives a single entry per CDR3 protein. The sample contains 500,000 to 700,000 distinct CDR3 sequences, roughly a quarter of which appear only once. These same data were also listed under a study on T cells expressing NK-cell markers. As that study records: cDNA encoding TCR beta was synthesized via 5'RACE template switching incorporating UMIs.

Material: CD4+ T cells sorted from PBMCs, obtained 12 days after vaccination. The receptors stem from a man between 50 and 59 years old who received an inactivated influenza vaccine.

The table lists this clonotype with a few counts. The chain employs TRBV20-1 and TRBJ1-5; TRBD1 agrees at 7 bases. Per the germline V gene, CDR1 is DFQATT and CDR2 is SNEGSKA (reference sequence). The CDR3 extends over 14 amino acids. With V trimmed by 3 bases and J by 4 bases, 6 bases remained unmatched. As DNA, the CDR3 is TGCAGTGCTAGGCGACAGGGAATGAATCAGCCCCAGCATTTT. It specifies CSARRQGMNQPQHF.

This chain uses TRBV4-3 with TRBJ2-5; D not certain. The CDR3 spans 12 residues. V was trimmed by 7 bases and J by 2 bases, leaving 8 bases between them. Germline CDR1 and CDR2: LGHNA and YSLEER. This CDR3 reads CASMSLQETQYF. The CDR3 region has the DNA TGCGCCAGCATGAGCTTGCAAGAGACCCAGTACTTC.

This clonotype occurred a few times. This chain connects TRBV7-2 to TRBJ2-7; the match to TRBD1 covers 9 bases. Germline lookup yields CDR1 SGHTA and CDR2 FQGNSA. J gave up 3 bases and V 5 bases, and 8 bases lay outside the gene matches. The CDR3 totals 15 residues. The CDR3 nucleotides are TGTGCCAGCAGCCAGGACAGGGGCCCCTTCTACGAGCAGTACTTC. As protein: CASSQDRGPFYEQYF. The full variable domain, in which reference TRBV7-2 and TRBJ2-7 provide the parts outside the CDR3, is GAGVSQSPSNKVTEKGKDVELRCDPISGHTALYWYRQSLGQGLEFLIYFQGNSAPDKSGLPSDRFSAERTGGSVSTLTIQRTQQEDSAVYLCASSQDRGPFYEQYFGPGTRLTVT.

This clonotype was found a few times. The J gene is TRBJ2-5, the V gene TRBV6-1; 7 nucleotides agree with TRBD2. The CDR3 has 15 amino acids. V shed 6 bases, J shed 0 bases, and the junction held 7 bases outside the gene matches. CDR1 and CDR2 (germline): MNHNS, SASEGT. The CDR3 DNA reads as TGTGCCAGCAGAAAGGGACTATTGTACCAAGAGACCCAGTACTTC. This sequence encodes CASRKGLLYQETQYF.

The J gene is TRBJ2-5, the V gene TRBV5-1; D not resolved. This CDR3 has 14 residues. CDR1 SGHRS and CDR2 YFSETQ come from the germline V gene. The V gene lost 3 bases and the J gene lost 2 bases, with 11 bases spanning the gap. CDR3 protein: CASSSSSKQETQYF. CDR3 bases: TGCGCCAGCAGCTCGTCCAGTAAACAAGAGACCCAGTACTTC.

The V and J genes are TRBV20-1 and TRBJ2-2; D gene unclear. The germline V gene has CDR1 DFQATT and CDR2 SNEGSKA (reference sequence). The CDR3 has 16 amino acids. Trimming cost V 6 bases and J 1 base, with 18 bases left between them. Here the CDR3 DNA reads TGCAGTGCAAGGCGATATCAGGACCTGAACACCGGGGAGCTGTTTTTT. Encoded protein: CSARRYQDLNTGELFF.

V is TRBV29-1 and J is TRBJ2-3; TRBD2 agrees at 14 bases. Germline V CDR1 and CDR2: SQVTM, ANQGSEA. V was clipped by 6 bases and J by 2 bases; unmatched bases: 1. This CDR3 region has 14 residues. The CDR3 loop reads CSVGLAGVTDTQYF. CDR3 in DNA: TGCAGCGTGGGACTAGCGGGAGTCACAGATACGCAGTATTTT.

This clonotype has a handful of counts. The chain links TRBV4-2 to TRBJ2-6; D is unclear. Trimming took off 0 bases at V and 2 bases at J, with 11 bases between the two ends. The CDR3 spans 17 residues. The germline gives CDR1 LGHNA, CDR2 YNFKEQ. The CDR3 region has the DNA TGTGCCAGCAGCCAAGATATAATGGGTCCTGGGGCCAACGTCCTGACTTTC. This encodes CASSQDIMGPGANVLTF.

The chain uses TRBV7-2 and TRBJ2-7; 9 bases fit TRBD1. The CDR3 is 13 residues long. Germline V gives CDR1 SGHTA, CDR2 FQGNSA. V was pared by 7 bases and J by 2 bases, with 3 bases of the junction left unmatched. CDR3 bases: TGTGCCAGCAACCGGGACAGGGCCTACGAGCAGTACTTC. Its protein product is CASNRDRAYEQYF.

CDR3 nucleotide sequence: TGTGCCAGCAGCGTAGGCGGAGGAGAGACCCAGTACTTC. It specifies CASSVGGGETQYF. This chain connects TRBV9 to TRBJ2-5, with D perhaps TRBD2 (5 bases). V was trimmed by 0 bases and J by 4 bases, leaving 7 bases between them. The germline V gene has CDR1 SGDLS and CDR2 YYNGEE. This CDR3 comprises 13 residues. The complete variable domain, with remaining parts taken from reference TRBV9 and TRBJ2-5, reads DSGVTQTPKHLITATGQRVTLRCSPRSGDLSVYWYQQSLDQGLQFLIQYYNGEERAKGNILERFSAQQFPDLHSELNLSSLELGDSALYFCASSVGGGETQYFGPGTRLLVL.

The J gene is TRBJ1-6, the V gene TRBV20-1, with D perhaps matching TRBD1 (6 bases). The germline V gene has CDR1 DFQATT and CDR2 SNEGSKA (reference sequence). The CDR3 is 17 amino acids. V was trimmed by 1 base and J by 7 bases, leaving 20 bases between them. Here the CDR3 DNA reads TGCAGTGCTAGAGGGCTCCTAAGGGGGGCTGAGAATTCACCCCTCCACTTT. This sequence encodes CSARGLLRGAENSPLHF.

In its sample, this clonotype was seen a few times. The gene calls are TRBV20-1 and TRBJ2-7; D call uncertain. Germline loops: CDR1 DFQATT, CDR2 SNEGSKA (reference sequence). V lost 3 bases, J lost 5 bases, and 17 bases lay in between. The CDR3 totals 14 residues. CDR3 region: CSASPRTLVDEQYF. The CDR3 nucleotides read TGCAGTGCTAGTCCCCGAACATTAGTGGACGAGCAGTACTTC.

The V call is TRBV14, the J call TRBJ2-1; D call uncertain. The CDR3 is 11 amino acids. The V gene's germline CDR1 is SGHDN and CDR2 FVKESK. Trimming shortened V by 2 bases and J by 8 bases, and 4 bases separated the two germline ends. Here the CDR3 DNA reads TGTGCCAGCAGCCAAATCTATGAGCAGTTCTTC. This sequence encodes CASSQIYEQFF.

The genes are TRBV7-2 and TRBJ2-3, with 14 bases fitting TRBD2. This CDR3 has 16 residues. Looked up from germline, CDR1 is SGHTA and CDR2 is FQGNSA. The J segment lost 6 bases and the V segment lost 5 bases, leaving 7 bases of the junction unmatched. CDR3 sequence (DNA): TGTGCCAGCAGCCGGAGACTAGCGGGAGGGCCTGATACGCAGTATTTT. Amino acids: CASSRRLAGGPDTQYF.

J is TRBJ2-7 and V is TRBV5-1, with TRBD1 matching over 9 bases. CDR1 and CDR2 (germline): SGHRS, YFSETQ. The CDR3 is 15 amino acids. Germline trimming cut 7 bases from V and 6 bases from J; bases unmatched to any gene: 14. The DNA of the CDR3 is TGCGCCAGCCGACCCAGGACAGGGGAACTTTTCGAGCAGTACTTC. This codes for CASRPRTGELFEQYF. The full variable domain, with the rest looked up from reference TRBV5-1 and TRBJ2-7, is KAGVTQTPRYLIKTRGQQVTLSCSPISGHRSVSWYQQTPGQGLQFLFEYFSETQRNKGNFPGRFSGRQFSNSRSEMNVSTLELGDSALYLCASRPRTGELFEQYFGPGTRLTVT.

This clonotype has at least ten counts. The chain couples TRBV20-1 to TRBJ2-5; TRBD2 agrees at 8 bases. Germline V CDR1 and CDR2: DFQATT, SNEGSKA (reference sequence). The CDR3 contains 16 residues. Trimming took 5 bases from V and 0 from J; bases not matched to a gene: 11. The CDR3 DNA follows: TGCAGTGCTCAGAACCCGGGACTAGGCTACCAAGAGACCCAGTACTTC. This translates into CSAQNPGLGYQETQYF.